These 26 T cell receptor beta chains came from one sample sequenced in a study of shared clonotypes between healthy human individuals. The repertoire was sequenced with immunoSEQ multiplex PCR; TCRdb's copy has only in-frame clones and lacks some. The table shows about 2.3 million clones, with approximately 90% occurring only once. Sequencing used naive CD4+ T cells from PBMCs. Subset here: CD45RA+ positively selected. These receptor sequences come from a man younger than 35 in good health. Some clones in this sample may be carry-over from other donors' samples.

The chain combines TRBV18 with TRBJ1-3; TRBD1 agrees at 7 bases. Looked up from germline, CDR1 is KGHSH and CDR2 is LQKENI. V gave up 3 bases and J gave up 2 bases; unmatched junction bases: 7. The CDR3 is made up of 16 amino acids. For the CDR3, the DNA is TGTGCCAGCTCACCGGTACAGGGGAATCCTGGAAACACCATATATTTT. It codes for CASSPVQGNPGNTIYF.

The chain recombines TRBV28 with TRBJ1-4; possible D gene TRBD1, 6 bases. The V gene's germline CDR1 is MDHEN and CDR2 SYDVKM. The CDR3 runs to 15 residues. The V gene lost 7 bases and the J gene lost 7 bases, with 19 bases spanning the gap. The CDR3 sequence is CASITSGGAGEKLFF. Here the CDR3 DNA reads TGTGCCAGCATCACCTCTGGGGGCGCGGGTGAAAAACTGTTTTTT.

The V and J genes are TRBV19 and TRBJ2-7; 7 bases are a match to TRBD2. The germline CDR1 and CDR2 sequences are LNHDA and SQIVND (reference sequence). After removal of 5 bases from V and 1 base from J, the junction contained 8 bases not matched to a gene. The CDR3 is 15 amino acids. CDR3 region: CASSSPGGSSYEQYF. CDR3 coding DNA: TGTGCCAGTAGTTCCCCGGGGGGTTCATCCTACGAGCAGTACTTC.

This chain links TRBV4-3 with TRBJ1-2; TRBD1 might be the D (6 bases). The V and J ends lost 3 bases and 8 bases respectively, with 16 bases between them. This CDR3 comprises 14 residues. Looked up from germline, CDR1 is LGHNA and CDR2 is YSLEER. In DNA form, the CDR3 reads TGCGCCAGCAGCCATACCGGGGCAGGGGACGGCTACACCTTC. Translating gives CASSHTGAGDGYTF.

V usage is TRBV5-1 and J usage is TRBJ2-7; D is ambiguous. The CDR3 totals 15 residues. Between the trimmed V and J ends, which lost 0 bases and 7 bases, there was a span of 17 bases. Germline assignment: CDR1 SGHRS and CDR2 YFSETQ. The CDR3 loop is CASSLGSRRLGEQYF. In nucleotides, the CDR3 is TGCGCCAGCAGCTTGGGGTCCAGAAGGTTGGGTGAGCAGTACTTC.

The rearrangement joins TRBV2 to TRBJ2-1; 11 nucleotides align to TRBD2. The CDR3 is 15 amino acids. The trim removed 2 bases at V and 9 bases at J, leaving 6 bases unmatched. Germline V gives CDR1 SNHLY, CDR2 FYNNEI. Here the CDR3 reads CASSETSGRPVEQFF. The CDR3 DNA is TGTGCCAGCAGTGAAACTAGCGGGAGACCTGTTGAGCAGTTCTTC.

This rearrangement joins TRBV5-6 to TRBJ1-3, with D possibly TRBD1 on 6 matching bases. The germline CDR1 and CDR2 sequences are SGHDT and YYEEEE. The CDR3 has 16 amino acids. Trimming shortened V by 3 bases and J by 2 bases, and 15 bases separated the two germline ends. CDR3 sequence (DNA): TGTGCCAGCAGCTACAGGGATTGGCGCCCTGGAAACACCATATATTTT. Its protein product is CASSYRDWRPGNTIYF.

The rearrangement uses TRBV28 and TRBJ1-1, with D perhaps matching TRBD1 (6 bases). V gave up 8 bases and J gave up 2 bases, with 18 bases separating them. The CDR3 has 15 residues. Germline lookup yields CDR1 MDHEN and CDR2 SYDVKM. CDR3 coding DNA: TGTGCCAGCGGACTCCCAGGGGCTGCTAACACTGAAGCTTTCTTT. Translation gives CASGLPGAANTEAFF.

The chain employs TRBV19 and TRBJ2-2; D remains unclear. CDR3 length: 16 residues. Trimming took 7 bases from V and 0 from J, leaving 15 bases between them. Germline CDR1 LNHDA, CDR2 SQIVND (reference sequence). CDR3 residues: CASIDPRGSNTGELFF. CDR3 bases: TGTGCCAGTATCGACCCCCGCGGATCGAACACCGGGGAGCTGTTTTTT.

This clone has just one count. CDR3 in DNA: TGTGCCAGCGCCCCCGACAGGGCCCCTGAAGCTTTCTTT. Residues: CASAPDRAPEAFF. The V gene is TRBV19, the J gene TRBJ1-1, with 7 bases lining up with TRBD1. Germline V gene data show CDR1 as LNHDA and CDR2 as SQIVND (reference sequence). CDR3 length: 13 amino acids. After removal of 9 bases from V and 6 bases from J, the junction contained 10 bases not matched to a gene.

V is TRBV27 and J is TRBJ2-4, with D unclear. CDR3 length: 14 residues. Germline lookup yields CDR1 MNHEY and CDR2 SMNVEV (reference sequence). V was cut by 4 bases and J by 2 bases, with 9 bases left in between. CDR3: CASSSPDPKNIQYF. In nucleotides, the CDR3 is TGTGCCAGCAGTTCCCCGGATCCCAAAAACATTCAGTACTTC.

The rearrangement links TRBV5-1 to TRBJ1-2, with a tentative D call TRBD1 (6 bases). The CDR3 is 15 residues long. Germline V gene sequence: CDR1 SGHRS, CDR2 YFSETQ. V lost 5 bases and J 3 bases, leaving 17 bases between the germline ends. Written as DNA, the CDR3 is TGCGCCAGCAGGGGATTAACAGGGTTGGACTATGGCTACACCTTC. The encoded protein is CASRGLTGLDYGYTF.

This clone was recorded once. The gene calls are TRBV7-2 and TRBJ1-4, with D hard to call. This CDR3 comprises 13 residues. CDR1 SGHTA and CDR2 FQGNSA come from the germline V gene. Trimming left V 3 bases short and J 8 bases short, with 10 bases between. The CDR3 protein is CASSLLRWEKLFF. DNA of the CDR3: TGTGCCAGCAGCTTGTTGAGGTGGGAAAAACTGTTTTTT. The variable domain in full, completed from reference TRBV7-2 and TRBJ1-4, reads GAGVSQSPSNKVTEKGKDVELRCDPISGHTALYWYRQSLGQGLEFLIYFQGNSAPDKSGLPSDRFSAERTGGSVSTLTIQRTQQEDSAVYLCASSLLRWEKLFFGSGTQLSVL.

The chain carries TRBV28 and TRBJ2-3; D is ambiguous. The V end lost 3 bases, the J end lost 10 bases, and 11 bases lay between the germline ends. The V gene's germline CDR1 is MDHEN and CDR2 SYDVKM. The CDR3 is 12 amino acids. In DNA form, the CDR3 reads TGTGCCAGCAGTTTTTTACAACGGTCGCAGTATTTT. Translating gives CASSFLQRSQYF.

The V gene is TRBV7-8, the J gene TRBJ2-7; perhaps TRBD1 as D (6 bases). This CDR3 comprises 14 residues. With 5 bases removed from V and 6 bases from J, the gap between germline ends came to 17 bases. Germline lookup yields CDR1 SGHVS and CDR2 FQNEAQ. CDR3 bases: TGTGCCAGCAGCGTGTACAGGGTCCCCGGCGAGCAGTACTTC. This sequence encodes CASSVYRVPGEQYF.

The chain joins TRBV28 to TRBJ2-5, with D possibly matching TRBD1 (5 bases). The CDR3 is made up of 12 amino acids. The germline V gene encodes CDR1 MDHEN and CDR2 SYDVKM. Trimming left V 6 bases short and J 9 bases short, with 14 bases between. CDR3 sequence reads: CASRPPPGPQYF. The CDR3 DNA sequence: TGTGCCAGCAGACCCCCCCCAGGGCCCCAGTACTTC.

The chain employs TRBV9 and TRBJ2-2; 7 bases match TRBD1. Trimming at V came to 3 bases and at J to 4 bases, leaving 6 bases not matched to a gene. The germline gives CDR1 SGDLS, CDR2 YYNGEE. The CDR3 covers 15 residues. The CDR3 DNA is TGTGCCAGCAGCGCGACAGGGTATGGCACCGGGGAGCTGTTTTTT. This gives the protein CASSATGYGTGELFF.

CDR3 DNA: TGTGCCAGCAGTCTTATTGACTACTACGAGCAGTACTTC. Translation gives CASSLIDYYEQYF. The chain carries TRBV28 and TRBJ2-7; maybe TRBD2 (5 bases). The V gene's germline CDR1 is MDHEN and CDR2 SYDVKM. The CDR3 runs to 13 residues. The ends were cut back, 5 bases at V and 3 bases at J, with 11 bases in the middle.

With regard to this clone: The sample contains more than one DNA sequence encoding this CDR3. This sequence joins TRBV7-3 and TRBJ2-6; no definite D call. V was shortened by 2 bases and J by 0 bases, with 2 bases between the two germline ends. Germline CDR1 and CDR2: SGHTA and FQGTGA. The CDR3 has 14 amino acids. CDR3 residues: CASSLVSGANVLTF. DNA of the CDR3: TGTGCCAGCAGCTTAGTCTCTGGGGCCAACGTCCTGACTTTC.

V and J are TRBV27 and TRBJ2-7; D tentatively reads TRBD1 or TRBD2 (5 bases each). Germline CDR1 and CDR2: MNHEY and SMNVEV (reference sequence). V was pared by 3 bases and J by 0 bases, with 15 bases between. The CDR3 contains 16 residues. CDR3 amino acids: CASSFSSPGTSYEQYF. The CDR3 DNA follows: TGTGCCAGCAGTTTTAGTAGTCCAGGGACCTCCTACGAGCAGTACTTC.

A note on this clone: The sample carries other DNA sequences with the same CDR3. This chain uses TRBV7-2 with TRBJ2-3; TRBD2 matches at 7 bases. There are 14 residues in the CDR3. Germline-derived CDR1 and CDR2 are SGHTA and FQGNSA. J was trimmed by 4 bases and V by 5 bases; bases with no gene match: 6. CDR3 residues: CASSPRLAADTQYF. In DNA, the CDR3 is TGTGCCAGCAGCCCTAGACTAGCTGCAGATACGCAGTATTTT.

The V and J genes are TRBV6-1 and TRBJ2-2; D is unresolved. The CDR3 is 13 residues long. Trimming left V 2 bases short and J 16 bases short, with 17 bases between. The germline CDR1 and CDR2 sequences are MNHNS and SASEGT. The CDR3 spells CASSEKAGAYAFF. The CDR3 bases are TGTGCCAGCAGTGAAAAGGCAGGTGCATACGCGTTTTTT.

This sequence joins TRBV6-5 and TRBJ2-5; D is undetermined. Between the trimmed V and J ends, which lost 5 bases and 5 bases, there was a span of 12 bases. This CDR3 has 13 amino acids. Germline CDR1 is MNHEY and CDR2 is SVGAGI. The CDR3 here is CASSGTVGETQYF. For the CDR3, the DNA is TGTGCCAGCAGTGGAACGGTGGGGGAGACCCAGTACTTC.

This clone has more than one count but fewer than ten. The chain links TRBV4-1 to TRBJ1-5, with 7 bases aligning to TRBD1. Germline loops: CDR1 MGHRA, CDR2 YSYEKL. Trimming cost V 0 bases and J 3 bases; bases outside gene matches: 5. The CDR3 consists of 16 residues. CDR3 sequence reads: CASSQDVGQVNQPQHF. The CDR3 DNA is TGCGCCAGCAGCCAAGACGTAGGACAGGTCAATCAGCCCCAGCATTTT.

The chain combines TRBV6-1 with TRBJ1-3; D not certain. The ends were cut back, 2 bases at V and 3 bases at J, with 14 bases in the middle. The CDR3 runs to 16 residues. The germline CDR1 and CDR2 sequences are MNHNS and SASEGT. DNA of the CDR3: TGTGCCAGCAGTGAAAAGTCGGGCAGAGATGGAAACACCATATATTTT. Translated, it gives CASSEKSGRDGNTIYF.

Regarding this clone: In the same sample, other DNA sequences code for this CDR3. The chain combines TRBV28 with TRBJ1-1; D not resolved. The CDR3 spans 12 residues. Germline V gives CDR1 MDHEN, CDR2 SYDVKM. V was cut by 2 bases and J by 2 bases, with 3 bases left in between. Here the CDR3 DNA reads TGTGCCAGCAGTTTACGTAACACTGAAGCTTTCTTT. It encodes CASSLRNTEAFF. Variable domain in full (rest from reference TRBV28 and TRBJ1-1): DVKVTQSSRYLVKRTGEKVFLECVQDMDHENMFWYRQDPGLGLRLIYFSYDVKMKEKGDIPEGYSVSREKKERFSLILESASTNQTSMYLCASSLRNTEAFFGQGTRLTVV.